Below are 2 T cell receptor beta chains sequenced from a single sample in a study of T cells in Graves' hyperthyroidism and ophthalmopathy. Amplified TCR beta CDR3 regions derived from RNA transcripts. TCR CDR3 underwent first-round RT-PCR with the HTBI primer set. A single record per CDR3 protein comes from TCRdb applying MiXCR to the multiplex PCR reads. The sample records approximately 220,000 distinct CDR3 sequences, 15% to 20% being singletons. Sequenced: blood. Receptor source: a man aged 35 to 55 with Graves' hyperthyroidism.

At least ten counts were recorded for this clonotype. The genes are TRBV28 and TRBJ2-5, with TRBD1 as a possible D gene (6 bases). This CDR3 is built from 15 residues. V was cut by 4 bases and J by 5 bases, with 17 bases left in between. Germline V gene lookup returns CDR1 MDHEN and CDR2 SYDVKM. The CDR3 reads CASSSGTNSRETQYF. CDR3 bases: TGTGCCAGCAGTTCTGGGACAAATAGTAGGGAGACCCAGTACTTC.

The chain combines TRBV12-3 or TRBV12-4 with TRBJ1-2; D gene unclear. V shed 2 bases and J shed 5 bases, with 3 bases lying between them. The CDR3 extends over 11 amino acids. The DNA for the CDR3 is TGTGCCAGCAGTTTAACTTATGGCTACACCTTC. Its translation is CASSLTYGYTF.